This T cell receptor beta chain was sequenced during a study of chemoradiotherapy in HPV16-positive cancers. The CDR3 runs to 14 residues. Germline-derived CDR1 and CDR2 are SGHRS and YFSETQ. Deletions cut 0 bases from V and 2 bases from J, with 7 bases between. Repertoires were generated with immunoSEQ multiplex PCR, while TCRdb's copy carries only in-frame clones and drops some. Altogether roughly 20,000 clones are present, 80% to 95% being singletons, with the ten largest covering roughly 15%. The sequence came from a human donor with HPV-associated anogenital cancer. This material consisted of blood, taken from a patient who underwent chemoradiotherapy. This sequence joins TRBV5-1 and TRBJ2-3, with D tentatively TRBD1 (6 bases). CDR3 nucleotide sequence: TGCGCCAGCAGCTTGGGGACAGCCACAGATACGCAGTATTTT. It is translated as CASSLGTATDTQYF.